These 10 T cell receptor beta chains originate from one sample sequenced in a study of CXCR3-negative and CXCR3-positive naive CD8 T cells. Libraries were UMI-labeled 5' RACE TRB cDNA. TCRdb re-called the 5' RACE reads and catalogs CDR3 proteins one per entry, DNA excluded. This table lists about 82,000 distinct CDR3 sequences. Material: naive CXCR3- CD8+ T cells from blood. Subset: CD45RO-CCR7+CD27+CD95- naive CD8+ T cells lacking CXCR3 (TNR3-). The receptors were sampled from a human donor in good health. Some clones in this sample may be carry-over from other donors' samples.

The V call is TRBV11-2, the J call TRBJ2-5; there is no DNA to check the TCRdb D call of TRBD2. CDR3 length equals 15 residues. Per germline, CDR1 SGHAT and CDR2 FQNNGV. CDR3 sequence: CASSPGDSGQETQYF. The full variable domain, with the rest looked up from reference TRBV11-2 and TRBJ2-5, is EAGVAQSPRYKIIEKRQSVAFWCNPISGHATLYWYQQILGQGPKLLIQFQNNGVVDDSQLPKDRFSAERLKGVDSTLKIQPAKLEDSAVYLCASSPGDSGQETQYFGPGTRLLVL.

V is TRBV28 and J is TRBJ2-4. The CDR3 has 14 amino acids. Germline-derived CDR1 and CDR2 are MDHEN and SYDVKM. This CDR3 reads CASSLGIAKNIQYF.

The rearrangement uses TRBV5-1 and TRBJ2-5; absent DNA, TCRdb's TRBD1 call cannot be checked. CDR3 size: 13 residues. Germline V CDR1 and CDR2: SGHRS, YFSETQ. This CDR3 is CASSRLPEETQYF.

The chain joins TRBV5-6 to TRBJ2-7; TCRdb designates TRBD1, a call that cannot be tested without DNA. The CDR3 has 12 amino acids. The V gene's germline CDR1 is SGHDT and CDR2 YYEEEE. CDR3 loop: CASSRDSLEQYF.

The chain couples TRBV23-1 to TRBJ2-7. TRBV23-1 is treated as an ORF (open reading frame) with a function not yet certain. CDR3 length: 16 residues. CDR3 residues: CASSQPLQGSIYEQYF.

The chain recombines TRBV27 with TRBJ2-2; with no DNA, the TCRdb D assignment of TRBD2 cannot be verified. This CDR3 has 17 residues. Germline V gives CDR1 MNHEY, CDR2 SMNVEV (reference sequence). CDR3 loop: CASRRLAGGLNTGELFF.

This chain uses TRBV7-3 with TRBJ2-3; TCRdb returns TRBD2, unconfirmable since there is no DNA. The CDR3 covers 14 residues. Germline V gives CDR1 SGHTA, CDR2 FQGTGA. The CDR3 spells CASSSRGLADTQYF.

This sequence joins TRBV29-1 and TRBJ1-2. Germline V gene sequence: CDR1 SQVTM, CDR2 ANQGSEA. This CDR3 comprises 13 residues. The CDR3 is CSVERGLMNGYTF.

The chain is built from TRBV6-5 and TRBJ2-3; lacking DNA, the TRBD1 call made by TCRdb goes unchecked. CDR1 is MNHEY, CDR2 SVGAGI, per germline. The CDR3 is 15 residues long. The CDR3 spells CASSTGTGATDTQYF.

This sequence joins TRBV29-1 and TRBJ2-7; TCRdb outputs TRBD1, but without DNA this stays unchecked. CDR3 length: 16 amino acids. The V gene's germline CDR1 is SQVTM and CDR2 ANQGSEA. This CDR3 is CSVEGGGDRVYGEQYF.